These T cell receptor beta chains were read from a single sample in a study of T cells after somatic rescue of genetic block. Data came from immunoSEQ multiplex PCR; TCRdb stores just in-frame clones and leaves some out. The sample consists of approximately 100,000 clones, around 90% of them appearing once. Material for sequencing was peripheral blood mononuclear cells (PBMCs). These receptors all come from a woman between 18 and 30 years old. CDR3s leave out the opening cysteine and the closing phenylalanine or tryptophan. Fields, in order: D gene, CDR3 length, V gene, J gene, CDR3 protein. The D gene is left open where the match is weak.

TRBD1	13	TRBV18	TRBJ2-7	ASSPFQDRVGEQY
TRBD1	11	TRBV11-3	TRBJ2-1	ASSPGTANEQF
.	12	TRBV9	TRBJ1-5	ASSVGRSRQPQH
.	14	TRBV30	TRBJ2-2	ACDTSQGLNTGELF
TRBD2	14	TRBV5-1	TRBJ2-5	ASTALAGGGQETQY
TRBD1	12	TRBV6-1	TRBJ2-5	ASRTGSFQETQY
.	14	TRBV18	TRBJ1-2	ASSPPVRGNLGGYT
.	11	TRBV12-5	TRBJ2-3	ASGLVRSDTQY
TRBD1	17	TRBV18	TRBJ2-3	ASSPLVGHRTGSTDTQY
.	13	TRBV7-2	TRBJ2-7	ASSLGRSSLGEQY
TRBD1	14	TRBV6-1	TRBJ1-6	ASSELPDRALAPLH
.	13	TRBV6-4	TRBJ1-2	ASSGYAGANYGYT
.	14	TRBV13	TRBJ2-2	ASRPLAAGGPGELF
TRBD1	12	TRBV9	TRBJ1-1	ASSVQGAGTEAF
.	13	TRBV5-6	TRBJ1-4	ASSFGAATNEKLF
.	10	TRBV11-3	TRBJ2-7	ASSLNSYEQY
.	17	TRBV4-1	TRBJ1-2	ASSQGPFTSALSTYGYT
.	11	TRBV9	TRBJ1-1	ASSAHTNTEAF
.	11	TRBV6-5	TRBJ2-7	ASRARDFTEQY
.	11	TRBV6-5	TRBJ2-5	ASSWTGQETQY
.	14	TRBV28	TRBJ2-2	ASSSNTPQNTGELF
TRBD1	13	TRBV7-9	TRBJ1-4	ASSDPTGGTEKLF
TRBD2	13	TRBV14	TRBJ2-7	ASSHPRGGVYEQY
.	14	TRBV4-3	TRBJ2-7	ASSQGSRGNGYEQY
.	10	TRBV15	TRBJ2-7	ATSREYYEQY
TRBD1	16	TRBV11-2	TRBJ2-4	ASSLGAGGVLAKNIQY
TRBD1	13	TRBV6-1	TRBJ1-5	ASSGLTGDNQPQH
.	11	TRBV30	TRBJ1-2	AWSVPLGYGYT
.	13	TRBV10-1	TRBJ2-1	ASSEWGTPDNEQF
.	12	TRBV28	TRBJ2-1	ASSEFRSYNEQF
TRBD2	14	TRBV5-6	TRBJ2-7	ASSWTSGGNFYEQY
TRBD1	12	TRBV4-2	TRBJ1-2	ASSQDRDRYGYT
.	11	TRBV4-2	TRBJ1-5	ASSQGLGQPQH
.	16	TRBV16	TRBJ1-2	ASSQSRGGGMKGDGYT
.	12	TRBV6-5	TRBJ1-1	ASSYSGGANEAF
TRBD2	13	TRBV28	TRBJ2-7	ASSSPPAGGDEQY
TRBD1	13	TRBV28	TRBJ1-2	ASSTTDRGDRGYT
.	13	TRBV28	TRBJ2-7	ASSPTGSQRYEQY